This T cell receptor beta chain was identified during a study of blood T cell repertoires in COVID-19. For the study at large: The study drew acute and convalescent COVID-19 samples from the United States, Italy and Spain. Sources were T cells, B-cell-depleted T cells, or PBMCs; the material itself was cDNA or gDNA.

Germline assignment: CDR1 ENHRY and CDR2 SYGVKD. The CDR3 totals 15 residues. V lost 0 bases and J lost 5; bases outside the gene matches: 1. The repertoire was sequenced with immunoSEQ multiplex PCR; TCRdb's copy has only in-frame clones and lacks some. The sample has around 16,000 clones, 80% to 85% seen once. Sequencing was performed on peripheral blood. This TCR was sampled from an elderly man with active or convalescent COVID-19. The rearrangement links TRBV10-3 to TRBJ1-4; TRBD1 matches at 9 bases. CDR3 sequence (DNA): TGTGCCATCAGTGAGTCTGGGACAGGGAATGAAAAACTGTTTTTT. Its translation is CAISESGTGNEKLFF.